Shown below are 21 T cell receptor beta chains from a single sample sequenced in a study of T cells after yellow fever vaccination. Each CDR3 protein gets one entry after TCRdb re-called the 5' RACE reads with MiXCR. The sample has around 350,000 distinct CDR3 sequences, 6% to 8% seen once; the top ten hold over 12%. Specimen: PBMCs, collected 5 days after the yellow fever booster vaccination. All receptors come from a man aged 25-40 years who received the YFV17D yellow fever vaccine.

This clonotype occurred many times. The chain uses TRBV10-1 and TRBJ2-2, with D hard to call. The V gene lost 5 bases and the J gene lost 4 bases, with 8 bases spanning the gap. Germline V CDR1 and CDR2: WNHNN, SYGVQD (reference sequence). The CDR3 contains 13 residues. The CDR3 reads CASSPLATGELFF. CDR3 DNA sequence: TGCGCCAGCAGTCCACTGGCCACCGGGGAGCTGTTTTTT.

Comments on this clonotype: A much larger clone differs by one base, so this may be a read error. The rearrangement uses TRBV28 and TRBJ2-7, with 8 bases aligning to TRBD1. Trimming at V came to 4 bases and at J to 6 bases, leaving 8 bases not matched to a gene. The CDR3 extends over 14 amino acids. Germline CDR1 and CDR2: MDHEN and SYDVKM. For the CDR3, the DNA is TGTGCCAGCAGTTCGGGACAGGTCACGGGCGAGCAGTACTTC. The encoded protein is CASSSGQVTGEQYF.

This clonotype was counted between two and nine times. V and J are TRBV20-1 and TRBJ1-3; D is perhaps TRBD1 (5 bases). Trimming shortened V by 3 bases and J by 0 bases, and 9 bases separated the two germline ends. Looked up from germline, CDR1 is DFQATT and CDR2 is SNEGSKA (reference sequence). This CDR3 contains 14 residues. The CDR3 DNA follows: TGCAGTGCTAGGGACATGAACTCTGGAAACACCATATATTTT. Residues: CSARDMNSGNTIYF.

The chain has TRBV24-1 and TRBJ2-1; the D is unclear. V shed 5 bases and J shed 7 bases, with 11 bases lying between them. CDR1 and CDR2 (germline): KGHDR, SFDVKD. The CDR3 covers 13 residues. The CDR3 loop is CATSGLAGNEQFF. CDR3 coding DNA: TGTGCCACCAGTGGTTTAGCTGGGAATGAGCAGTTCTTC.

This clonotype was observed a few times. In DNA form, the CDR3 reads TGCAGTGCCCGTGGGAAAGATACGCAGTATTTT. Translating gives CSARGKDTQYF. The chain recombines TRBV20-1 with TRBJ2-3; D remains ambiguous. Between the trimmed V and J ends, which lost 6 bases and 5 bases, there was a span of 9 bases. The CDR3 runs to 11 residues. Germline V gene data show CDR1 as DFQATT and CDR2 as SNEGSKA (reference sequence).

A few counts support this clonotype. The V call is TRBV9, the J call TRBJ2-1, with 11 bases matching TRBD2. The CDR3 has 15 amino acids. The germline CDR1 and CDR2 sequences are SGDLS and YYNGEE. V dropped 3 bases and J dropped 10; count of bases not matched to a gene: 9. The CDR3 is CASSAGTSGGGEQFF. Written as DNA, the CDR3 is TGTGCCAGCAGCGCCGGGACTAGCGGAGGGGGGGAGCAGTTCTTC. The entire variable domain, with the rest obtained from reference TRBV9 and TRBJ2-1, is as follows: DSGVTQTPKHLITATGQRVTLRCSPRSGDLSVYWYQQSLDQGLQFLIQYYNGEERAKGNILERFSAQQFPDLHSELNLSSLELGDSALYFCASSAGTSGGGEQFFGPGTRLTVL.

This clonotype was seen more than once but under ten times. The rearrangement uses TRBV7-2 and TRBJ2-3, with D possibly matching TRBD2 (6 bases). CDR3 length: 17 amino acids. Germline lookup yields CDR1 SGHTA and CDR2 FQGNSA. Trimming removed 1 base at V and 4 bases at J, with 18 bases between. The CDR3 here is CASSLGGVARRADTQYF. CDR3 coding DNA: TGTGCCAGCAGCTTAGGGGGGGTGGCTCGACGGGCAGATACGCAGTATTTT.

This clonotype was counted ten times or more. The J gene is TRBJ1-1, the V gene TRBV19; tentatively, D is TRBD1 (5 bases). Germline V gene data show CDR1 as LNHDA and CDR2 as SQIVND (reference sequence). This CDR3 comprises 16 residues. V lost 3 bases and J lost 6, with 20 bases in between. CDR3 nucleotides: TGTGCCAGTAGTATGGGCCCTACTTTGGAAGGGGCTGAAGCTTTCTTT. Translation: CASSMGPTLEGAEAFF.

CDR3 region: CSASDTGTGELFF. DNA for the CDR3: TGCAGTGCTAGCGACACCGGCACCGGGGAGCTGTTTTTT. The rearrangement uses TRBV20-1 and TRBJ2-2, with D hard to call. CDR3 size: 13 residues. Trimming removed 3 bases at V and 4 bases at J, with 9 bases between. Germline V CDR1 and CDR2: DFQATT, SNEGSKA (reference sequence).

This clonotype has ten or more counts. The rearrangement uses TRBV5-6 and TRBJ2-5; 7 bases fit TRBD1. There are 14 residues in the CDR3. V trimming: 4 bases; J trimming: 5 bases; junction bases outside the gene matches: 8. CDR1 is SGHDT, CDR2 YYEEEE, per germline. CDR3 amino acids: CASSPTGVGETQYF. The CDR3 coding sequence is TGTGCCAGCAGCCCTACAGGGGTCGGGGAGACCCAGTACTTC.

As concerns this clonotype: This may come from a read error, since a much larger clone is one base off. The chain links TRBV6-1 to TRBJ2-1, with TRBD2 matching 13 bases. This CDR3 spans 14 amino acids. Germline V gene sequence: CDR1 MNHNS, CDR2 SASEGT. This CDR3 is CASSAGLAGCPPLF. As DNA, the CDR3 is TGTGCCAGCAGTGCGGGACTAGCGGGATGCCCACCCCTCTTC.

This clonotype was seen repeatedly, ten times or more. The chain uses TRBV10-3 and TRBJ2-3; no firm D call. The length of the CDR3 is 11 residues. CDR1 and CDR2 (germline): ENHRY, SYGVKD. Trimming left V 4 bases short and J 4 bases short, with 3 bases between. As DNA, the CDR3 is TGTGCCATCAGTGCATCAGATACGCAGTATTTT. Its protein product is CAISASDTQYF.

The CDR3 DNA reads as TGTGCCAGCAGCTTGGAGGCAGCGGGAAGCACAGATACGCAGTATTTT. Translated, it gives CASSLEAAGSTDTQYF. The genes are TRBV5-6 and TRBJ2-3, with TRBD2 matching 7 bases. Germline values: CDR1 SGHDT, CDR2 YYEEEE. V shed 0 bases and J 0 bases; nucleotides not matched to a gene: 4. The CDR3 has 16 amino acids.

V and J are TRBV7-6 and TRBJ2-3; 10 bases fit TRBD1. Looked up from germline, CDR1 is SGHVS and CDR2 is FNYEAQ. V was pared by 5 bases and J by 2 bases, with 4 bases of the junction left unmatched. This CDR3 is built from 15 residues. CDR3 sequence (DNA): TGTGCCAGCAGCATCGGACAGGGGGTCACAGATACGCAGTATTTT. As protein: CASSIGQGVTDTQYF.

The sample holds many counts of this clonotype. The rearrangement uses TRBV6-2 or TRBV6-3 and TRBJ1-5; D unclear. The germline V and J ends were trimmed by 2 bases and 6 bases, with 11 bases remaining between them. This CDR3 comprises 14 residues. Germline-derived CDR1 and CDR2 are MNHEY and SVGEGT. The CDR3 here is CASSYNSRSQPQHF. CDR3 bases: TGTGCCAGCAGTTACAACAGCCGGAGTCAGCCCCAGCATTTT.

This clonotype was observed a few times. The chain couples TRBV20-1 to TRBJ2-1; 7 nucleotides match TRBD1. The CDR3 contains 14 residues. CDR1 DFQATT and CDR2 SNEGSKA come from the germline V gene (reference sequence). The V gene end was trimmed by 3 bases and the J gene end by 6 bases; junction bases not matched to a gene: 8. The CDR3 DNA reads TGCAGTGCTAGTTTGGGACAGCTAATCAATGAGCAGTTCTTC. Encoded protein: CSASLGQLINEQFF.

Only a few counts were recorded for this clonotype. The chain couples TRBV4-3 to TRBJ2-2, with D possibly TRBD2 on 6 matching bases. The germline V gene encodes CDR1 LGHNA and CDR2 YSLEER. V was cut by 0 bases and J by 6 bases, with 26 bases left in between. This CDR3 contains 20 residues. The CDR3 sequence: CASSQEVSRGPREVAGELFF. The CDR3 DNA follows: TGCGCCAGCAGCCAAGAAGTATCCCGTGGACCCAGGGAGGTGGCCGGGGAGCTGTTTTTT.

Ten or more counts support this clonotype. The V call is TRBV9, the J call TRBJ2-2, with D possibly TRBD1 on 5 matching bases. Germline V gives CDR1 SGDLS, CDR2 YYNGEE. The germline V and J ends were trimmed by 4 bases and 1 base, with 14 bases remaining between them. This CDR3 contains 16 residues. CDR3 loop: CASSPWGSQNTGELFF. CDR3 DNA sequence: TGTGCCAGCAGCCCATGGGGCTCTCAGAACACCGGGGAGCTGTTTTTT.

Remarks on this clonotype: Its ends do not fully match the called genes, so a read error is possible. The genes are TRBV12-3 or TRBV12-4 and TRBJ1-5; D is unclear. The CDR3 covers 18 residues. The DNA for the CDR3 is TGTACCAGCAGTTTTGTGGAGGATCCGACCCATAGCAATCAGCCCCAGCATTTT. It translates to CTSSFVEDPTHSNQPQHF.

This clonotype was detected ten times or more. V usage is TRBV15 and J usage is TRBJ2-3, with D perhaps given as TRBD1 or TRBD2 (5 bases each). This CDR3 has 15 amino acids. The V gene's germline CDR1 is LNHNV and CDR2 YYDKDF (reference sequence). Trimming stripped 0 bases from V and 8 bases from J, with 15 bases between. The CDR3 loop is CATSRDMGDSGTQYF. The CDR3 DNA reads TGTGCCACCAGCAGAGATATGGGGGATTCTGGTACGCAGTATTTT.

In its sample, this clonotype was seen many times. The chain is built from TRBV7-9 and TRBJ2-2; 7 nucleotides align to TRBD2. The germline CDR1 and CDR2 sequences are SEHNR and FQNEAQ (reference sequence). The CDR3 extends over 13 amino acids. Trimming cost V 6 bases and J 6 bases; bases outside gene matches: 4. This CDR3 is CASRAGVPGELFF. CDR3 in DNA: TGTGCCAGCAGGGCGGGAGTCCCCGGGGAGCTGTTTTTT.